This T cell receptor beta chain was captured in a study of blood T cell repertoires in COVID-19. Authors' methods: Estimates of nucleated cell counts were drawn from the amplification of reference gene primers. Using immunoSEQ multiplex PCR, the repertoire was profiled, and TCRdb retains in-frame clones only, with some absent. V, J and clone size are taken as reported in that table, and D and trimming were inferred from the DNA itself. In the table there are about 240,000 clones, roughly 89% of which are singletons. The sample comprised PBMCs or T cells enriched from blood (not recorded which). This receptor was identified in a woman aged 30 to 39 who had recovered from COVID-19.

CDR3 in DNA: TGTGCCATCAGTGAGTCCACAGACATTGGAAACACCATATATTTT. This gives the protein CAISESTDIGNTIYF. The rearrangement joins TRBV10-3 to TRBJ1-3; no firm D call. Germline V gene lookup returns CDR1 ENHRY and CDR2 SYGVKD. This CDR3 comprises 15 residues. Trimming removed 0 bases from V and 3 bases from J, with 9 bases in between.